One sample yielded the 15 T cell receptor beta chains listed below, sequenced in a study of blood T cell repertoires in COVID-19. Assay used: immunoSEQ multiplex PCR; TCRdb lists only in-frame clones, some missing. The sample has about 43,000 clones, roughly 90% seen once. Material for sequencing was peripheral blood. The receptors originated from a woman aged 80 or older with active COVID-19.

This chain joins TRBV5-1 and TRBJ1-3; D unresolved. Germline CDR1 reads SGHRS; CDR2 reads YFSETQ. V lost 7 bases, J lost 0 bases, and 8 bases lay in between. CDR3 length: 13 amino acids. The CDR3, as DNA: TGCGCCAGCGGGGAGTACTCTGGAAACACCATATATTTT. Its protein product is CASGEYSGNTIYF.

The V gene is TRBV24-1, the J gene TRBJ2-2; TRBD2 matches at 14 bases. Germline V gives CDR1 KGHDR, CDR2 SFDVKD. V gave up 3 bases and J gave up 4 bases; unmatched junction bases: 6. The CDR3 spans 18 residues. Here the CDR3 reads CATSDPSTSGGGTGELFF. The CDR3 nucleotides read TGTGCCACCAGTGATCCATCGACTAGCGGGGGGGGCACCGGGGAGCTGTTTTTT.

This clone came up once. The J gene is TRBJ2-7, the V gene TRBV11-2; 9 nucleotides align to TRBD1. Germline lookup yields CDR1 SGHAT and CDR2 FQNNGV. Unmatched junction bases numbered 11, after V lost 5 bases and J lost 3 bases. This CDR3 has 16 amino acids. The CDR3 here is CASSLSTGGGGYEQYF. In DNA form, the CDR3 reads TGTGCCAGCAGCCTGAGCACAGGGGGCGGGGGCTACGAGCAGTACTTC.

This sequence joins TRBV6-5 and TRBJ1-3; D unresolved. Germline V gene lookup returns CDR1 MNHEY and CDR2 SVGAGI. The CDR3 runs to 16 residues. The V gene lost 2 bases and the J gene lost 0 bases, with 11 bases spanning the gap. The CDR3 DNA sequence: TGTGCCAGCAGTTACGAGGGCAGAACCTCTGGAAACACCATATATTTT. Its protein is CASSYEGRTSGNTIYF.

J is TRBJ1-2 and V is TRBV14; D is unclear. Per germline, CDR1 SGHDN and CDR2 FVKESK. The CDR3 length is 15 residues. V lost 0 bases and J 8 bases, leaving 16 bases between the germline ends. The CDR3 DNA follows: TGTGCCAGCAGCCAAGACCCGGCGGGCTCCCTGGGCTACACCTTC. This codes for CASSQDPAGSLGYTF.

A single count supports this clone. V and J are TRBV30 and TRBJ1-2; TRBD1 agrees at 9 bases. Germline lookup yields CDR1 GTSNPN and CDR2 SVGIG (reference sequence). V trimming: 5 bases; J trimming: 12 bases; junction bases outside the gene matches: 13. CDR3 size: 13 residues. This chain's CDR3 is CAWGQGWTSPNTF. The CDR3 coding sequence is TGTGCCTGGGGACAGGGGTGGACGTCGCCGAACACCTTC.

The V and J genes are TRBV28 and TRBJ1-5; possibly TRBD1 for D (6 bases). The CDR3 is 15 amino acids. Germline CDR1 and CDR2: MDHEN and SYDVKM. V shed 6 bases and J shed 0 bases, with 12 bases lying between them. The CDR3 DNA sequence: TGTGCCAGCAGCGGGGCAGGGGTTAGCAATCAGCCCCAGCATTTT. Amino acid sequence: CASSGAGVSNQPQHF.

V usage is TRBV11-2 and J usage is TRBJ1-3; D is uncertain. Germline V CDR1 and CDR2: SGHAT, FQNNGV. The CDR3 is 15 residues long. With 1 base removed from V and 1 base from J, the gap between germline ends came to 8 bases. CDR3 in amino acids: CASSLGPQSGNTIYF. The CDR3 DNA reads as TGTGCCAGCAGCTTAGGTCCCCAATCTGGAAACACCATATATTTT.

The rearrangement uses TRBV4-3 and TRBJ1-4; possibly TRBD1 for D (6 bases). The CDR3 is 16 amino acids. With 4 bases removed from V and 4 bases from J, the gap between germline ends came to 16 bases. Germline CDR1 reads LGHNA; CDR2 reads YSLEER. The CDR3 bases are TGCGCCAGCAGCCTCCGTCCGGGACAAGTTAATGAAAAACTGTTTTTT. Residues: CASSLRPGQVNEKLFF.

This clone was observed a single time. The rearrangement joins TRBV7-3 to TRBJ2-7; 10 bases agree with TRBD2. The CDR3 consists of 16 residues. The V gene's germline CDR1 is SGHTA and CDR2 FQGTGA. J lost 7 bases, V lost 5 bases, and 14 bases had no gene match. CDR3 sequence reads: CASSPLRLAGPIEQYF. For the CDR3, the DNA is TGTGCCAGCAGCCCCCTCCGACTAGCGGGCCCGATAGAGCAGTACTTC.

In nucleotides, the CDR3 is TGCGCCAGCAGTGCGTCTTCATCCGGGACATCTGGCCAGCCCCAGCATTTT. It yields the protein CASSASSSGTSGQPQHF. The rearrangement uses TRBV10-1 and TRBJ1-5; D might be TRBD1 (6 bases). The length of the CDR3 is 17 residues. CDR1 and CDR2 (germline): WNHNN, SYGVQD (reference sequence). The V and J ends lost 4 bases and 7 bases respectively, with 23 bases between them.

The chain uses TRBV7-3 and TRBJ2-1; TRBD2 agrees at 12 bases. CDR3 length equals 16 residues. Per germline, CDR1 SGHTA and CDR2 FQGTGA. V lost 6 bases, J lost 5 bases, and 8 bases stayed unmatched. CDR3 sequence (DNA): TGTGCCAGCAGACGGAGGACTAGCGGGGCTAACAATGAGCAGTTCTTC. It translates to CASRRRTSGANNEQFF.

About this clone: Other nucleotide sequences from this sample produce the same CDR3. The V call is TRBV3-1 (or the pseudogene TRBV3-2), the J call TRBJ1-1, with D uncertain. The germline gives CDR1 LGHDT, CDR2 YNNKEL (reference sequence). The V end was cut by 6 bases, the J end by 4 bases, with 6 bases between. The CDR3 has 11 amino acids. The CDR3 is CASRGGTEAFF. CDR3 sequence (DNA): TGTGCCAGCAGGGGAGGCACTGAAGCTTTCTTT.

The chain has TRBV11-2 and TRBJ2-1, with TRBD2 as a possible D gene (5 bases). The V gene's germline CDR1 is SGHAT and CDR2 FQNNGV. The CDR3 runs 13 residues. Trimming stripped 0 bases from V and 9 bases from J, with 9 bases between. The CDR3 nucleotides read TGTGCCAGCAGCTTAGACATCCTAGCTGAGCAGTTCTTC. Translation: CASSLDILAEQFF.

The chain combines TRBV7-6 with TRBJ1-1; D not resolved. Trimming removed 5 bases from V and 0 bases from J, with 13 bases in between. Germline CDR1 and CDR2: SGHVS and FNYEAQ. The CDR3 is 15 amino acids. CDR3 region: CASSPIARMNTEAFF. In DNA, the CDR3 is TGTGCCAGCAGCCCAATAGCTCGGATGAACACTGAAGCTTTCTTT.